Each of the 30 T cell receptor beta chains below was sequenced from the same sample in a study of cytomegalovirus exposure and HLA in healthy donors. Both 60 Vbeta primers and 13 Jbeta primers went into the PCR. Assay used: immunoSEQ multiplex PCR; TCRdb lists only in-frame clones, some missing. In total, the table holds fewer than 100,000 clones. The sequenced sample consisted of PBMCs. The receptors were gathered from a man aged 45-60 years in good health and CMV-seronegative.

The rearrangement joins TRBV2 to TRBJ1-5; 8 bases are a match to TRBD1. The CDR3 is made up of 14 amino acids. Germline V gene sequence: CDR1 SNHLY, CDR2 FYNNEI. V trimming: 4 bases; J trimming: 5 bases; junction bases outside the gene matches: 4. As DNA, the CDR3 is TGTGCCAGCAGTGTTGGGACAGGTTATCAGCCCCAGCATTTT. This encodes CASSVGTGYQPQHF. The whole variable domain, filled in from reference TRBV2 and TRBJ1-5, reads EPEVTQTPSHQVTQMGQEVILRCVPISNHLYFYWYRQILGQKVEFLVSFYNNEISEKSEIFDDQFSVERPDGSNFTLKIRSTKLEDSAMYFCASSVGTGYQPQHFGDGTRLSIL.

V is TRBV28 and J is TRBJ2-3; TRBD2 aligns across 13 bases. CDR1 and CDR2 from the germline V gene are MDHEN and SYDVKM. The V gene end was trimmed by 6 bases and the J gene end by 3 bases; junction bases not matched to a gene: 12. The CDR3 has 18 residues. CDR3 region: CASSTPVGLAGDTDTQYF. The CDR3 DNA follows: TGTGCCAGCAGCACCCCCGTCGGACTAGCGGGGGATACAGATACGCAGTATTTT. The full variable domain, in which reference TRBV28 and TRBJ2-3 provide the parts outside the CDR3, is DVKVTQSSRYLVKRTGEKVFLECVQDMDHENMFWYRQDPGLGLRLIYFSYDVKMKEKGDIPEGYSVSREKKERFSLILESASTNQTSMYLCASSTPVGLAGDTDTQYFGPGTRLTVL.

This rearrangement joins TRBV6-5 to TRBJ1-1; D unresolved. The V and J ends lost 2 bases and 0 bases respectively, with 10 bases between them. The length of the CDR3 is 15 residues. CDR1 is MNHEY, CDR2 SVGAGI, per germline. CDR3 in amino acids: CASSYGSFMNTEAFF. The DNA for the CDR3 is TGTGCCAGCAGTTACGGGAGCTTCATGAACACTGAAGCTTTCTTT.

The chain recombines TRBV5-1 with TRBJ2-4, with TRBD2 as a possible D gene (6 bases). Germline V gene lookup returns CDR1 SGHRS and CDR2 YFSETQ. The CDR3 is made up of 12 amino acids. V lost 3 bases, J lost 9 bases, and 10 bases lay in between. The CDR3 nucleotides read TGCGCCAGCAGCTCGGGACTTCGCATTCAGTACTTC. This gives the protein CASSSGLRIQYF.

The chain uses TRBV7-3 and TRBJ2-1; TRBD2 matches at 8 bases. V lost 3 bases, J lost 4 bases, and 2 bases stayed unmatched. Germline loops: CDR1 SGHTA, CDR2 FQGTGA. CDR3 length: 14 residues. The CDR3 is CASSFAGGYNEQFF. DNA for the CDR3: TGTGCCAGCAGCTTTGCGGGGGGTTACAATGAGCAGTTCTTC.

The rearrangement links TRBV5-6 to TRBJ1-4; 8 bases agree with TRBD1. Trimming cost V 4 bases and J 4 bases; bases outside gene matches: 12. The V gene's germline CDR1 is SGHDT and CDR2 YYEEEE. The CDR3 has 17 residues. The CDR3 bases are TGTGCCAGCAGCGTACGTACTCACAGGGGGAATAATGAAAAACTGTTTTTT. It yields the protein CASSVRTHRGNNEKLFF.

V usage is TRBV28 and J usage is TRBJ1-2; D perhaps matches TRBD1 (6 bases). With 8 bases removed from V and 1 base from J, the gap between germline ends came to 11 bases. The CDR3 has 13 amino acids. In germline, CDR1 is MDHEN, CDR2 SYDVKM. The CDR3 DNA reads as TGTGCCAGCTCATTGGACAGTAACTATGGCTACACCTTC. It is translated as CASSLDSNYGYTF.

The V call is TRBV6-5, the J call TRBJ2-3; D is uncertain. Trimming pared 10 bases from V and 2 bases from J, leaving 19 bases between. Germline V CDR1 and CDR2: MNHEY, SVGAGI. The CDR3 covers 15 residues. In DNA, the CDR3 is TGTGCCACCCAACGAGACTTCCTATTCACAGATACGCAGTATTTT. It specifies CATQRDFLFTDTQYF.

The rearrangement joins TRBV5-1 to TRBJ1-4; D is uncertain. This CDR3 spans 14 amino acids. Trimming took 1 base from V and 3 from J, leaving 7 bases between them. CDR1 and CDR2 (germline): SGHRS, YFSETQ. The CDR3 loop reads CASSLKSANEKLFF. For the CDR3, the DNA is TGCGCCAGCAGCTTGAAGTCAGCTAATGAAAAACTGTTTTTT.

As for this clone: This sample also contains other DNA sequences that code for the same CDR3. The CDR3 spells CASSLWRTYEQYF. CDR3 coding DNA: TGTGCCAGCAGCTTATGGCGGACCTACGAGCAGTACTTC. This chain joins TRBV5-6 and TRBJ2-7, with D hard to call. Germline assignment: CDR1 SGHDT and CDR2 YYEEEE. The CDR3 is made up of 13 amino acids. V lost 2 bases, J lost 2 bases, and 8 bases lay in between. The whole variable domain, remainder taken from reference TRBV5-6 and TRBJ2-7, is DAGVTQSPTHLIKTRGQQVTLRCSPKSGHDTVSWYQQALGQGPQFIFQYYEEEERQRGNFPDRFSGHQFPNYSSELNVNALLLGDSALYLCASSLWRTYEQYFGPGTRLTVT.

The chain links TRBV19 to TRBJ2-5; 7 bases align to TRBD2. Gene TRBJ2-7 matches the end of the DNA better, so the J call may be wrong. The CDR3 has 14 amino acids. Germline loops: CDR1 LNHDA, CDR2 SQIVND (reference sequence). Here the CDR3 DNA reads TGTGCCAGTAGCAGGAGTGGGGGGGCCTACGAGCAGTACTTC. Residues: CASSRSGGAYEQYF.

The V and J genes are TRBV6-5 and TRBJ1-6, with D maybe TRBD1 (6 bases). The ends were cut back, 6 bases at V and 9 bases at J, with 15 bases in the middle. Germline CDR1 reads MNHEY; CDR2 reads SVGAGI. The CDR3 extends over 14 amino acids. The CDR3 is CASSDGGAGSPLHF. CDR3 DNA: TGTGCCAGCAGCGACGGGGGGGCAGGTTCACCCCTCCACTTT.

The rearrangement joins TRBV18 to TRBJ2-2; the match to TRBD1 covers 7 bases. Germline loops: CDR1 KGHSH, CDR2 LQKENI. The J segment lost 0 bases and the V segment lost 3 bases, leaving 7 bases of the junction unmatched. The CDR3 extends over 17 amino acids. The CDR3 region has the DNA TGTGCCAGCTCACCTACACGGGACAGTTCGAACACCGGGGAGCTGTTTTTT. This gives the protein CASSPTRDSSNTGELFF.

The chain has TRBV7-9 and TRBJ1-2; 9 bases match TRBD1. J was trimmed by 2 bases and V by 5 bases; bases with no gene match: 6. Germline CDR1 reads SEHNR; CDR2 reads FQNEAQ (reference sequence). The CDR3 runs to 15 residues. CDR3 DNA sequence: TGTGCCAGCAGCCGAACAGGGGGCGCGAACTATGGCTACACCTTC. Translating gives CASSRTGGANYGYTF.

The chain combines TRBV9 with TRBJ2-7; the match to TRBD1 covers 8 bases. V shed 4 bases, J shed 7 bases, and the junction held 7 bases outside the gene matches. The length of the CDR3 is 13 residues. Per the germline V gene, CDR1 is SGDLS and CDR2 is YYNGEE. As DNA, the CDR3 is TGTGCCAGCAGCCCCCAGGGGGCAGGGGAGCAGTACTTC. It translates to CASSPQGAGEQYF.

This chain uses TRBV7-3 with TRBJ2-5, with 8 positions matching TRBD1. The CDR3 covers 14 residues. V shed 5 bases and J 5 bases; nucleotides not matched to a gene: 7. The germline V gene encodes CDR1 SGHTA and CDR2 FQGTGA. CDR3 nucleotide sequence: TGTGCCAGCAGCGTGCAGGGGGCTGCGGAGACCCAGTACTTC. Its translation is CASSVQGAAETQYF.

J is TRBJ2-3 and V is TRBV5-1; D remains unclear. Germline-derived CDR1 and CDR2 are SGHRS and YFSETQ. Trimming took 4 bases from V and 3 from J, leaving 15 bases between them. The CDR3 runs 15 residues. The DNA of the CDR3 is TGCGCCAGCAGCCCTAGAATTGGCGAGACAGATACGCAGTATTTT. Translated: CASSPRIGETDTQYF.

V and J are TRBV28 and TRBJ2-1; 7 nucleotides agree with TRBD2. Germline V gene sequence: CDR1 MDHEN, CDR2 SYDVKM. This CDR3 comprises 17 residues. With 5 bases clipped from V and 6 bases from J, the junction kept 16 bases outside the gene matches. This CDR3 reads CASSQNPGLVEGNEQFF. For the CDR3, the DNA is TGTGCCAGCAGTCAAAACCCTGGACTAGTTGAAGGCAATGAGCAGTTCTTC. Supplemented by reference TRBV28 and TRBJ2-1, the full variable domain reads DVKVTQSSRYLVKRTGEKVFLECVQDMDHENMFWYRQDPGLGLRLIYFSYDVKMKEKGDIPEGYSVSREKKERFSLILESASTNQTSMYLCASSQNPGLVEGNEQFFGPGTRLTVL.

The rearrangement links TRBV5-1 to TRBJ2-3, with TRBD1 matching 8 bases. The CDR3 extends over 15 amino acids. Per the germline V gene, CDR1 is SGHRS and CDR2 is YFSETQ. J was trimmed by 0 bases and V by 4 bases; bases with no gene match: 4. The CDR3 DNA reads TGCGCCAGCAGCCACGGGACAGGTAGCACAGATACGCAGTATTTT. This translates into CASSHGTGSTDTQYF. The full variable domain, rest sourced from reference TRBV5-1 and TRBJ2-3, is KAGVTQTPRYLIKTRGQQVTLSCSPISGHRSVSWYQQTPGQGLQFLFEYFSETQRNKGNFPGRFSGRQFSNSRSEMNVSTLELGDSALYLCASSHGTGSTDTQYFGPGTRLTVL.

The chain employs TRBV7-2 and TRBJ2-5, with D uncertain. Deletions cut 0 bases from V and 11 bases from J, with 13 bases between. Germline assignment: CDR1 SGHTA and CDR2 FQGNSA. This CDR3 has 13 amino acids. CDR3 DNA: TGTGCCAGCAGCTTAGCCATCCAGGATGAGCAGTACTTC. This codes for CASSLAIQDEQYF.

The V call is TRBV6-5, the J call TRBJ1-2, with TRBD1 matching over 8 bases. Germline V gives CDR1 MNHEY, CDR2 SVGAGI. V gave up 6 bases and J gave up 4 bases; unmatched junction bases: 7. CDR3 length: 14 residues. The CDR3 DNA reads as TGTGCCAGCAGACCCGGACAGGGACCCTATGGCTACACCTTC. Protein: CASRPGQGPYGYTF.

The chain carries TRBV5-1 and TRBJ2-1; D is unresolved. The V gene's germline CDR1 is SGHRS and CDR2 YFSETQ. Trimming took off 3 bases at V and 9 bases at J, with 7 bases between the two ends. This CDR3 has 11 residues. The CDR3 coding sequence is TGCGCCAGCAGCTCGCACGGTGAGCAGTTCTTC. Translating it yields CASSSHGEQFF.

The DNA of the CDR3 is TGTGCCAGCAGTGATGACAGGGATGGAAACACCATATATTTT. This sequence encodes CASSDDRDGNTIYF. The chain has TRBV2 and TRBJ1-3; 7 bases fit TRBD1. This CDR3 is 14 amino acids long. The germline CDR1 and CDR2 sequences are SNHLY and FYNNEI. V was pared by 3 bases and J by 3 bases, with 2 bases of the junction left unmatched.

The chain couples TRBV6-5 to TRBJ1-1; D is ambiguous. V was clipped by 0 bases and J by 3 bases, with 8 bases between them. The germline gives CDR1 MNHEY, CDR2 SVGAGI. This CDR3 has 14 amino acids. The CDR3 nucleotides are TGTGCCAGCAGTTACTCGTACTTGGACACTGAAGCTTTCTTT. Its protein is CASSYSYLDTEAFF.

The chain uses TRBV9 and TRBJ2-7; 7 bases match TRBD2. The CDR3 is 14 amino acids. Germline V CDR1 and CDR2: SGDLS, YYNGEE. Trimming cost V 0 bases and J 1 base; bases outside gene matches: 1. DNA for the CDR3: TGTGCCAGCAGCGTAGACGGGGGGTCCTACGAGCAGTACTTC. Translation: CASSVDGGSYEQYF.

The chain's CDR3 is CSVETQFTGGGGYWYTEAFF. The CDR3 bases are TGCAGCGTTGAGACTCAATTCACAGGGGGCGGGGGGTATTGGTACACTGAAGCTTTCTTT. V gene TRBV29-1 combines with J gene TRBJ1-1, with 9 bases lining up with TRBD1. Trimming cost V 3 bases and J 3 bases; bases outside gene matches: 23. CDR3 size: 20 residues. Germline CDR1 reads SQVTM; CDR2 reads ANQGSEA.

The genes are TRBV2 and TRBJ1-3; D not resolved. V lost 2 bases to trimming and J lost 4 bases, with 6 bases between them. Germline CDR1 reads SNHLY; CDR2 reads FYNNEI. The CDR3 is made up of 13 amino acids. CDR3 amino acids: CASSEWQGNTIYF. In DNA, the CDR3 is TGTGCCAGCAGTGAATGGCAGGGAAACACCATATATTTT.

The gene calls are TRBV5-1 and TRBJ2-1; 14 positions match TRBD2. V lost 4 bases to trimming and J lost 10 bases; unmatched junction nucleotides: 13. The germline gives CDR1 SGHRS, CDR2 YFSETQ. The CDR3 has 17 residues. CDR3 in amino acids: CASSRTSGGPPPGEQFF. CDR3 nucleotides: TGCGCCAGCAGCCGGACTAGCGGGGGGCCCCCCCCGGGAGAGCAGTTCTTC.

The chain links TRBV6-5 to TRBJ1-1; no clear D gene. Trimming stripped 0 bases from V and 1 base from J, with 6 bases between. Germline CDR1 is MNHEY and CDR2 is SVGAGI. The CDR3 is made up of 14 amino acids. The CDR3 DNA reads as TGTGCCAGCAGTTACTCCACAGCGAACACTGAAGCTTTCTTT. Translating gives CASSYSTANTEAFF.

The CDR3: CASSRPGQGTREGSYEQYF. CDR3 DNA: TGCGCCAGCAGTCGACCGGGACAGGGGACGAGAGAAGGCTCCTACGAGCAGTACTTC. The chain combines TRBV23-1 with TRBJ2-7; 10 bases match TRBD1. TRBV23-1 is recorded as an ORF, its role being uncertain. After removal of 4 bases from V and 0 bases from J, the junction contained 15 bases not matched to a gene. CDR3 length: 19 residues.